The clone carrying this TCR beta chain occurred a few times. V gave up 2 bases and J gave up 3 bases, with 11 bases separating them. Germline V lookup: CDR1 ENHRY, CDR2 SYGVKD. The CDR3 consists of 14 residues. The record originates from a study of graft-versus-host responses after intestinal transplantation. The data were produced by immunoSEQ multiplex PCR, yet TCRdb's version contains in-frame clones alone and is incomplete. The table has 19,000 or so clones, around nine tenths seen once. V usage is TRBV10-3 and J usage is TRBJ2-7; D is tentatively TRBD1 or TRBD2 (5 bases each). The origin of this receptor is a human patient who received an intestinal transplant, so some T cells may come from the graft donor. Sequencing used PBMCs, obtained less than 240 days after intestinal transplant. The CDR3 DNA sequence: TGTGCCATCAGTGAGGGGACGGTAAACTACGAGCAGTACTTC. Protein: CAISEGTVNYEQYF.